This paragraph covers one T cell receptor beta chain sequence. Its antigen is still unknown. This sample was taken from a study of T cell responses to AZD1222 COVID-19 vaccine. Trimming pared 0 bases from V and 5 bases from J, leaving 13 bases between. Germline V gene lookup returns CDR1 LNHNV and CDR2 YYDKDF (reference sequence). The CDR3 is made up of 15 amino acids. Study observations and caveats: As reported, nearly half of all spike-specific TCRs target variant regions that are unmutated.

Timing groups of about 4 and about 12 weeks for second doses were pooled. TCRdb keeps only in-frame clones here, not all; method: immunoSEQ multiplex PCR. Of some 250,000 clones detected, about 94% appear once; the ten largest clones hold 0.5% to 0.65%. J is TRBJ2-5 and V is TRBV15, with D possibly TRBD1 on 7 matching bases. The source of this sequence is an adult who received the AZD1222 COVID-19 vaccine. The sample was peripheral blood, taken 28 days after the second AZD1222 dose. CDR3 protein: CATSRDPGGKETQYF. The CDR3 DNA reads as TGTGCCACCAGCAGAGATCCAGGGGGGAAGGAGACCCAGTACTTC.